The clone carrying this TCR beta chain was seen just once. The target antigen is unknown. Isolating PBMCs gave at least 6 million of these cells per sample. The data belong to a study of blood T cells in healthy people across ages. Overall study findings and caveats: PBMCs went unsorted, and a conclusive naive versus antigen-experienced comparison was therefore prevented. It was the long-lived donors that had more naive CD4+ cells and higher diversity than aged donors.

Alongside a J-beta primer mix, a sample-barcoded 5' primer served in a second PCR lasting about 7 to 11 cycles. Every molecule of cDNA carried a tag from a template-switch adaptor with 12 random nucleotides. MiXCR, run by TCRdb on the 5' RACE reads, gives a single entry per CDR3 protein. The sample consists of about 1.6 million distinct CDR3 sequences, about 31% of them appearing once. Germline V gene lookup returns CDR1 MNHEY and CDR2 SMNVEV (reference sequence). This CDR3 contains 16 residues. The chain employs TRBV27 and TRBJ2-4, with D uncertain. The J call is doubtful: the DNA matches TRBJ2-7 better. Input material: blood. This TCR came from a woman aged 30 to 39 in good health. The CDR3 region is CASSPSQGGISYEQYF. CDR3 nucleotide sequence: TGTGCCAGCAGTCCCTCCCAAGGCGGTATTTCCTACGAGCAGTACTTC.